This TCR beta chain appears in the sequencing data of a study of shared clonotypes between healthy human individuals. General study results and limits: On the whole, naive subsets had larger estimated richness than memory subsets had. Depth was large, yet rarefaction showed that sorted-subset sequencing was incomplete. Generation probabilities were higher for clonotypes shared across all four sorted-subset donors than for unshared ones.

Germline V lookup: CDR1 LGHNT, CDR2 FRNRAP. V lost 2 bases and J lost 8; bases outside the gene matches: 19. There are 19 residues in the CDR3. Adults of Caucasian background living in Nashville, Tennessee made up all donors. Generated by immunoSEQ multiplex PCR, the TCRdb table keeps only in-frame clones and is missing some. Of just over 2,000,000 clones in the sample, over 85% were seen once. Of note for this clone: What it binds is not known.

Input material: naive CD4+ T cells sorted from blood. Documented subset: CD45RA+ positively selected. This sequence joins TRBV12-5 and TRBJ2-1, with TRBD1 matching 9 bases. This clonotype was sampled from a man in his late teens or twenties in good health. CDR3 DNA: TGTGCTAGTGGTTTGATTCCCAAGGACAGGGGATGGCAGGGGGATGAGCAGTTCTTC. Its protein is CASGLIPKDRGWQGDEQFF. Using reference TRBV12-5 and TRBJ2-1 for the parts outside the CDR3, the full variable domain is DARVTQTPRHKVTEMGQEVTMRCQPILGHNTVFWYRQTMMQGLELLAYFRNRAPLDDSGMPKDRFSAEMPDATLATLKIQPSEPRDSAVYFCASGLIPKDRGWQGDEQFFGPGTRLTVL.